Listed below are T cell receptor beta chains from one sample, sequenced in a study of blood T cell repertoires in COVID-19. Method: immunoSEQ multiplex PCR; TCRdb's copy keeps in-frame clones and lacks some. The table lists 250,000 to 300,000 clones, around 88% of them singletons. Sequenced sample: peripheral blood. Every receptor here comes from a man aged 25-40 years with active or convalescent COVID-19. Each CDR3 is given with its conserved first and last residue. A D gene is named only where the DNA matches it firmly. Size is stated for part of the rows, as once, few or many counts, or as a class when the clone is expanded.

CDR3 DNA | CDR3 protein | V gene | clone size | D gene | J gene
TGTGCCAGTAGGTTTGGGACATCCTATGGCTACACCTTC | CASRFGTSYGYTF | TRBV19 | - | - | TRBJ1-2
TGCAGTGCTGAGGGGGTGGGGCAGTTCTTC | CSAEGVGQFF | TRBV20-1 | few | - | TRBJ2-1
TGTGCCAGCAGTTACTTGGCGGGGGTCAGGGAGACCCAGTACTTC | CASSYLAGVRETQYF | TRBV6-5 | few | TRBD2 | TRBJ2-5
TGTGCCAGCAGCTTAGATCCTGGGGCTGTCTACGAGCAGTACTTC | CASSLDPGAVYEQYF | TRBV11-2 | once | - | TRBJ2-7
TGTGCCAGCAGCTTGGATCAGGGGGCGGCTCAGCCCCAGCATTTT | CASSLDQGAAQPQHF | TRBV5-4 | - | TRBD1 | TRBJ1-5
TGCGCCAGCAGCCCCGAAGGACAGGAGGCAACCTACGAGCAGTACTTC | CASSPEGQEATYEQYF | TRBV5-1 | once | TRBD1 | TRBJ2-7
TGTGCCAGCAGTGAAGCGTACAGTCAAGGTGGCTACACCTTC | CASSEAYSQGGYTF | TRBV6-1 | - | - | TRBJ1-2
TGTGCCAGGAGAAATCCGGGACAGCGGAACACTGAAGCTTTCTTT | CARRNPGQRNTEAFF | TRBV2 | - | TRBD1 | TRBJ1-1
TGTGCCTGGAGCGAGGCCTCGGGACAGCTCACCGGGGAGCTGTTTTTT | CAWSEASGQLTGELFF | TRBV30 | - | TRBD1 | TRBJ2-2
TGTGCCACCAGTGACCCGGGAGCAGGAGAGACCCAGTACTTC | CATSDPGAGETQYF | TRBV24-1 | once | - | TRBJ2-5
TGTGCCAGCAGCTCGGACGGGGGGAACACTGAAGCTTTCTTT | CASSSDGGNTEAFF | TRBV13 | - | - | TRBJ1-1
TGTGCCAGCAGTCGAGGTGGAGCGCACCAAGAGACCCAGTACTTC | CASSRGGAHQETQYF | TRBV3-1/TRBV3-2 | - | - | TRBJ2-5
TGTGCCAGCAGGGAAGACGGGACAGCAAATTATGGCTACACCTTC | CASREDGTANYGYTF | TRBV27 | few | TRBD1 | TRBJ1-2
TGTGCCAGCAGCCTCCCCCGGGGGCGGGGGCGGACAGATACGCAGTATTTT | CASSLPRGRGRTDTQYF | TRBV25-1 | - | - | TRBJ2-3
TGTGCCAGCAGCGCCGGTGGGGCGACTAATGAAAAACTGTTTTTT | CASSAGGATNEKLFF | TRBV9 | - | - | TRBJ1-4
TGTGCCAGCAGTGTTCGAGGACAGGGAGAAGCTTTCTTT | CASSVRGQGEAFF | TRBV2 | - | TRBD1 | TRBJ1-1
TGCGCCAGCAGCCAAGTACTCATTAGCGGGGAAAGCACAGATACGCAGTATTTT | CASSQVLISGESTDTQYF | TRBV4-3 | - | TRBD2 | TRBJ2-3
TGTGCCACCCGGGACAGCTTAAATGAAAAACTGTTTTTT | CATRDSLNEKLFF | TRBV13 | - | TRBD1 | TRBJ1-4
TGTGCCAGCAGTGATAGGGGGAATGAAAAACTGTTTTTT | CASSDRGNEKLFF | TRBV25-1 | - | - | TRBJ1-4
TGTGCCAGCAGTGACTTTGTAGGACAGGGTTTTAATGGCAATCAGCCCCAGCATTTT | CASSDFVGQGFNGNQPQHF | TRBV6-4 | - | TRBD1 | TRBJ1-5
TGTGCCAGCAGTTACGCATGGAGTTCCTACGAGCAGTACTTC | CASSYAWSSYEQYF | TRBV6-2/TRBV6-3 | - | - | TRBJ2-7
TGCAGCGTTGGATTGTTGGACAGAGGCCACGAGCAGTACTTC | CSVGLLDRGHEQYF | TRBV29-1 | once | - | TRBJ2-7
TGTGCCAGTACGCGGCAGGGGGGTCTCTATGGCTACACCTTC | CASTRQGGLYGYTF | TRBV19 | - | TRBD1 | TRBJ1-2
TGTGCCTGGAGTGTGTTTCAGGGTTCACGAGCTTTCTTT | CAWSVFQGSRAFF | TRBV30 | - | - | TRBJ1-1
TGCGCCAGCAGCACGGGCACAGATACGCAGTATTTT | CASSTGTDTQYF | TRBV5-1 | once | - | TRBJ2-3
TGTGCCAGCAGCGAATCATCTAATGAAGCTTTCTTT | CASSESSNEAFF | TRBV5-4 | - | - | TRBJ1-1
TGTGCCAGCAGCGTAGCGGACACCGGGGGCTATGGCTACACCTTC | CASSVADTGGYGYTF | TRBV9 | once | - | TRBJ1-2
TGTGCCAGCAGCACAGGGCGGGATGGGGGACCGAACTCCTACGAGCAGTACTTC | CASSTGRDGGPNSYEQYF | TRBV21-1 | - | - | TRBJ2-7
TGCGCCAGCAGCTTGGGGCGGAGCTCCTACGAGCAGTACTTC | CASSLGRSSYEQYF | TRBV5-1 | - | - | TRBJ2-7
TGTGCCAGCCAGGGCAGCAATCAGCCCCAGCATTTT | CASQGSNQPQHF | TRBV6-5 | - | - | TRBJ1-5
TGTGCCATCAGCACCCGGACTAGCTTGGGTACGGATACGCAGTATTTT | CAISTRTSLGTDTQYF | TRBV5-4 | - | TRBD2 | TRBJ2-3
TGTGCCAGCACGTCTCGTGAGGGCAATCAGCCCCAGCATTTT | CASTSREGNQPQHF | TRBV2 | - | - | TRBJ1-5
TGCGCCAGCAGCCAATTTCCCCTAGCGGGGGGGGTGAATGAGCAGTTCTTC | CASSQFPLAGGVNEQFF | TRBV4-1 | few | TRBD2 | TRBJ2-1
TGTGCCAGCAGCTTAATCGCCGGTGGGACCCAGTACTTC | CASSLIAGGTQYF | TRBV5-4 | - | - | TRBJ2-5
TGCGCCAGCAGCCGGATTACCCCAGGGGGCGCGGGTAATTCACCCCTCCACTTT | CASSRITPGGAGNSPLHF | TRBV4-1 | once | TRBD1 | TRBJ1-6
TGTGCCAGCAGCTTAGGTCGGCAAGAGACCCAGTACTTC | CASSLGRQETQYF | TRBV7-2 | - | - | TRBJ2-5
TGTGCCAGCAGTTCAACTTATTCACCCCTCCACTTT | CASSSTYSPLHF | TRBV6-5 | - | - | TRBJ1-6
TGTGCCAGCTCACTCGGGAGCCGGGCAACTAATGAAAAACTGTTTTTT | CASSLGSRATNEKLFF | TRBV18 | - | - | TRBJ1-4
TGTGCCAGTAGTGTGACCGGGACAGGGCGATATAATTCACCCCTCCACTTT | CASSVTGTGRYNSPLHF | TRBV19 | - | TRBD1 | TRBJ1-6
TGTGCTTTGGGTTCACAGGGGTACGAGCAGTACTTC | CALGSQGYEQYF | TRBV7-9 | once | TRBD1 | TRBJ2-7
TGTGCCAGCAGTGAATTTGCAGGTTCCTATGGCTACACCTTC | CASSEFAGSYGYTF | TRBV6-1 | once | - | TRBJ1-2